This TCR beta chain was profiled in a study of long-term antiretroviral therapy in people with HIV. Whole-study results and caveats: Post-ART samples showed increased diversity that remained below transplant donor control levels. Pre-ART expanded clones dominated the repertoire at every time point.

immunoSEQ v3.0 was run at survey level. The repertoire was sequenced with immunoSEQ multiplex PCR; TCRdb's copy has only in-frame clones and lacks some. Of some 23,000 clones in the sample, roughly 80% were seen once. This clone was seen a handful of times. The antigen is not known. The CDR3 has 15 residues. Germline V gene lookup returns CDR1 SGHDT and CDR2 YYEEEE. V dropped 4 bases and J dropped 10; count of bases not matched to a gene: 16. The TCR was taken from a woman aged 35 to 49 with HIV. The rearrangement joins TRBV5-6 to TRBJ2-7, with TRBD1 matching 8 bases. This specimen consisted of unsorted PBMCs, obtained 1.1 years before starting antiretroviral therapy. The CDR3 loop reads CASSPGVRGQGRQYF. CDR3 sequence (DNA): TGTGCCAGCAGCCCAGGCGTGAGAGGACAGGGACGACAGTACTTC.